This TCR beta chain was captured in a study of cytomegalovirus exposure and HLA in healthy donors. Background on the study: From donors who were HLA-typed, an early data release held 81 million or so unique TCRs.

The CDR3 covers 13 residues. The germline CDR1 and CDR2 sequences are SGHRS and YFSETQ. Trimming took off 1 base at V and 8 bases at J, with 9 bases between the two ends. Vbeta (60) and Jbeta (13) primers were used in the PCR. Profiling relied on immunoSEQ multiplex PCR, and the TCRdb table lists in-frame clones only, not all of them. The table includes 50,000 to 60,000 clones, around 72% detected once. This clone is medium-sized within its sample. Sequencing was done on a sample of PBMCs. The TCR comes from a man between 18 and 35 years old in good health and CMV-seronegative. V gene TRBV5-1 combines with J gene TRBJ1-4; D gene unclear. The CDR3 loop reads CASSLREAEKLFF. For the CDR3, the DNA is TGCGCCAGCAGCTTGCGGGAGGCGGAAAAACTGTTTTTT.